What follows is one TCR beta chain and its context. The data stem from a study of blood T cell repertoires in COVID-19. Study-wide context: Nucleic acid was either cDNA or gDNA, and it came from T cells, B-cell-depleted T cells, or PBMCs.

Original handling: Reference gene primer amplification in the assay estimated nucleated cell counts. This table comes from immunoSEQ multiplex PCR, and its TCRdb copy is limited to in-frame clones, with some not included. That table supplies the V and J calls and clone size; D and trimming were determined from the DNA. The profile shows fewer than 200,000 clones, roughly 87% of them singletons. Per the germline V gene, CDR1 is SGHRS and CDR2 is YFSETQ. The CDR3 covers 15 residues. V lost 1 base and J 8 bases, leaving 18 bases between the germline ends. The receptor comes from an older woman who had recovered from COVID-19. The gene calls are TRBV5-1 and TRBJ1-2; D is unresolved. Sequencing was done on a sample of peripheral blood. The CDR3 loop reads CASSLSSAGRGGYTF. The CDR3 nucleotides read TGCGCCAGCAGCTTGTCTTCTGCGGGGAGAGGCGGCTACACCTTC.